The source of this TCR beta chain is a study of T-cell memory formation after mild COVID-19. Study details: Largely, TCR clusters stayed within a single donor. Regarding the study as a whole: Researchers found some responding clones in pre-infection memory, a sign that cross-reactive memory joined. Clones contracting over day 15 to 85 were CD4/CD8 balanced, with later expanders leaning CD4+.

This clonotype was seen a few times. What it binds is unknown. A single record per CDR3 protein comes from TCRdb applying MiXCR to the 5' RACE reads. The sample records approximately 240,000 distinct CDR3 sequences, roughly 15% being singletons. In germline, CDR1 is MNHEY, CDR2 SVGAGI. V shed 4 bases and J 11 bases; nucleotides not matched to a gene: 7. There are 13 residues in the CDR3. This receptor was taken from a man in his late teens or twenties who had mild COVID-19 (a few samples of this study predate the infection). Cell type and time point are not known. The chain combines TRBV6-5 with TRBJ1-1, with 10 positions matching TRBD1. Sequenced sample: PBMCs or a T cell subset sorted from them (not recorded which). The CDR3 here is CASSFPGTGAAFF. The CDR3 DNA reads TGTGCCAGCAGTTTTCCCGGGACAGGGGCCGCTTTCTTT.